The 27 T cell receptor beta chains below come from one sample, sequenced in a study of graft-versus-host responses after intestinal transplantation. What these receptors recognize is not known. Generated by immunoSEQ multiplex PCR, the TCRdb table keeps only in-frame clones and is missing some. The sample carries about 86,000 clones, under 85% recorded once. This specimen was unstimulated CD8+ T cells sorted from spleen or lymph node cells, taken before intestinal transplant. These receptors came from a human donor who received an intestinal transplant.

The chain links TRBV15 to TRBJ2-3; 9 nucleotides align to TRBD1. V shed 3 bases and J 5 bases; nucleotides not matched to a gene: 9. The length of the CDR3 is 16 residues. From germline, CDR1 is LNHNV and CDR2 YYDKDF (reference sequence). The CDR3 region has the DNA TGTGCCACCAGCAGTGTACCCGGACAGGGGAAAGATACGCAGTATTTT. Translating it yields CATSSVPGQGKDTQYF.

The chain employs TRBV11-3 and TRBJ2-6; D is ambiguous. CDR3 length: 16 amino acids. The germline V and J ends were trimmed by 0 bases and 0 bases, with 6 bases remaining between them. Germline CDR1 is SGHNT and CDR2 is YENEEA. The CDR3 reads CASSLEGSSGANVLTF. CDR3 bases: TGTGCCAGCAGCTTAGAGGGAAGCTCTGGGGCCAACGTCCTGACTTTC.

This rearrangement joins TRBV2 to TRBJ2-1; D unclear. This CDR3 is 13 amino acids long. Trimming shortened V by 5 bases and J by 6 bases, and 11 bases separated the two germline ends. Germline CDR1 is SNHLY and CDR2 is FYNNEI. DNA of the CDR3: TGTGCCAGCAGTCTTCAGAGAGTCAATGAGCAGTTCTTC. Its protein product is CASSLQRVNEQFF.

V is TRBV29-1 and J is TRBJ2-2, with D possibly matching TRBD1 (7 bases). The germline CDR1 and CDR2 sequences are SQVTM and ANQGSEA. V was trimmed by 3 bases and J by 4 bases, leaving 12 bases between them. The CDR3 covers 14 residues. The CDR3 nucleotides read TGCAGCGTTGACCCAGGGGGAGGCACCGGGGAGCTGTTTTTT. Translating gives CSVDPGGGTGELFF.

This clone was recorded only once. The chain joins TRBV6-5 to TRBJ2-1; TRBD2 agrees at 7 bases. V gave up 1 base and J gave up 9 bases; unmatched junction bases: 9. Looked up from germline, CDR1 is MNHEY and CDR2 is SVGAGI. CDR3 length: 15 residues. The CDR3 DNA sequence: TGTGCCAGCAGTTACTACGGGGAGCGGGGAATTGAGCAGTTCTTC. As protein: CASSYYGERGIEQFF.

This clone came up a few times. The chain combines TRBV6-1 with TRBJ1-1; TRBD1 might be the D (5 bases). The CDR3 covers 14 residues. V was pared by 6 bases and J by 0 bases, with 11 bases between. The germline gives CDR1 MNHNS, CDR2 SASEGT. The CDR3 protein is CASRGEEVNTEAFF. DNA of the CDR3: TGTGCCAGCAGAGGGGAAGAAGTGAACACTGAAGCTTTCTTT.

The rearrangement uses TRBV7-3 and TRBJ2-3, with 9 bases identical to TRBD2. Germline values: CDR1 SGHTA, CDR2 FQGTGA. This CDR3 has 15 residues. V shed 1 base, J shed 7 bases, and the junction held 6 bases outside the gene matches. The CDR3 sequence: CASSLSGGATNTQYF. The CDR3 bases are TGTGCCAGCAGCTTAAGCGGGGGGGCCACTAATACGCAGTATTTT.

The chain carries TRBV27 and TRBJ1-1, with 7 bases fitting TRBD1. CDR1 and CDR2 from the germline V gene are MNHEY and SMNVEV (reference sequence). There are 11 residues in the CDR3. Losses at the gene ends were 8 bases for V and 6 bases for J; bases not matched to a gene: 3. CDR3 nucleotides: TGTGCCAGCCAGGGGGGTGCTGAAGCTTTCTTT. It translates to CASQGGAEAFF.

The rearrangement uses TRBV7-6 and TRBJ2-3, with a possible D match to TRBD1 (5 bases). Germline V CDR1 and CDR2: SGHVS, FNYEAQ. The CDR3 runs to 16 residues. Trimming took off 4 bases at V and 2 bases at J, with 16 bases between the two ends. CDR3: CASSSQGRVVTDTQYF. The CDR3 region has the DNA TGTGCCAGCAGCTCCCAGGGAAGGGTAGTCACAGATACGCAGTATTTT.

The J gene is TRBJ2-2, the V gene TRBV7-8; the match to TRBD1 covers 8 bases. Germline CDR1 and CDR2: SGHVS and FQNEAQ. The CDR3 loop spans 16 amino acids. Germline trimming cut 6 bases from V and 3 bases from J; bases unmatched to any gene: 9. The CDR3 loop is CASRLVTGVDTGELFF. For the CDR3, the DNA is TGTGCCAGCAGACTCGTGACAGGGGTAGACACCGGGGAGCTGTTTTTT.

This clone occurred once. The chain joins TRBV4-1 to TRBJ1-2; D unresolved. The CDR3 loop spans 13 amino acids. Germline V gives CDR1 MGHRA, CDR2 YSYEKL. The V end was cut by 4 bases, the J end by 8 bases, with 14 bases between. The CDR3 DNA follows: TGCGCCAGCAGCCTTCTTTCGGAAGCCGGCTACACCTTC. It translates to CASSLLSEAGYTF.

The V call is TRBV13, the J call TRBJ2-7; no firm D call. Germline loops: CDR1 PRHDT, CDR2 FYEKMQ (reference sequence). The CDR3 totals 14 residues. Trimming pared 0 bases from V and 0 bases from J, leaving 6 bases between. CDR3 in amino acids: CASSLGQLSYEQYF. The CDR3 bases are TGTGCCAGCAGCTTAGGCCAGCTCTCCTACGAGCAGTACTTC.

The rearrangement uses TRBV13 and TRBJ2-7; 8 nucleotides agree with TRBD2. The CDR3 sequence is 13 residues long. CDR1 PRHDT and CDR2 FYEKMQ come from the germline V gene (reference sequence). After removal of 6 bases from V and 4 bases from J, the junction contained 5 bases not matched to a gene. This CDR3 reads CASSLTSDYEQYF. The CDR3 DNA reads TGTGCCAGCAGTTTGACTAGCGATTACGAGCAGTACTTC.

The chain links TRBV21-1 to TRBJ2-3. TRBV21-1 constitutes a pseudogene. This CDR3 region has 12 residues. CDR3 loop: CASSKMALKQYF. The CDR3 region has the DNA TGTGCCAGCAGCAAAATGGCACTTAAACAGTATTTT.

This chain uses TRBV4-1 with TRBJ2-5; 8 bases align to TRBD2. Germline assignment: CDR1 MGHRA and CDR2 YSYEKL. V dropped 1 base and J dropped 1; count of bases not matched to a gene: 11. This CDR3 has 18 amino acids. CDR3 amino acids: CASSQVRVRTSSQETQYF. In nucleotides, the CDR3 is TGCGCCAGCAGCCAAGTTAGGGTAAGGACTAGCAGCCAAGAGACCCAGTACTTC.

The chain links TRBV5-6 to TRBJ2-5; 8 positions agree with TRBD2. V shed 0 bases and J 5 bases; nucleotides not matched to a gene: 3. Per germline, CDR1 SGHDT and CDR2 YYEEEE. The CDR3 runs 14 residues. The CDR3 nucleotides read TGTGCCAGCAGCTTGGCGGGACTAGGGGAGACCCAGTACTTC. Translated, it gives CASSLAGLGETQYF.

The V gene is TRBV13, the J gene TRBJ2-5; D is unresolved. The CDR3 extends over 13 amino acids. Trimming pared 3 bases from V and 2 bases from J, leaving 7 bases between. Germline values: CDR1 PRHDT, CDR2 FYEKMQ (reference sequence). The CDR3 here is CASSLVGQETQYF. CDR3 nucleotides: TGTGCCAGCAGCTTGGTCGGGCAAGAGACCCAGTACTTC.

This clone was counted once. The chain carries TRBV28 and TRBJ2-2; 9 positions match TRBD2. The V and J ends lost 2 bases and 6 bases, in that order; junction bases with no gene match: 7. The CDR3 spans 16 residues. Germline V gene lookup returns CDR1 MDHEN and CDR2 SYDVKM. CDR3: CASSLVAGVNAGELFF. Here the CDR3 DNA reads TGTGCCAGCAGTTTAGTAGCGGGAGTAAACGCCGGGGAGCTGTTTTTT.

The V and J genes are TRBV4-1 and TRBJ2-7, with 10 bases matching TRBD2. CDR1 and CDR2 from the germline V gene are MGHRA and YSYEKL. There are 16 residues in the CDR3. The trim removed 1 base at V and 3 bases at J, leaving 6 bases unmatched. CDR3 amino acids: CASSQGTSGELYEQYF. For the CDR3, the DNA is TGCGCCAGCAGCCAAGGAACTAGCGGGGAGCTCTACGAGCAGTACTTC.

Note on this clone: Other DNA sequences of this sample code for an identical CDR3. The chain joins TRBV4-1 to TRBJ2-7; D not certain. The CDR3 totals 12 residues. The V and J ends lost 0 bases and 4 bases respectively, with 4 bases between them. Germline-derived CDR1 and CDR2 are MGHRA and YSYEKL. CDR3 sequence (DNA): TGCGCCAGCAGCCAAGACGGTTACGAGCAGTACTTC. It yields the protein CASSQDGYEQYF.

This clone was seen only a few times. The chain joins TRBV2 to TRBJ2-7; TRBD1 aligns across 7 bases. Germline V gene data show CDR1 as SNHLY and CDR2 as FYNNEI. Germline trimming cut 6 bases from V and 3 bases from J; bases unmatched to any gene: 8. CDR3 size: 14 residues. The CDR3 DNA is TGTGCCAGCAGACCGGGACAGATCAACTACGAGCAGTACTTC. It codes for CASRPGQINYEQYF.

The CDR3 here is CASSYGGTYEQYF. As DNA, the CDR3 is TGTGCCAGCAGTTACGGCGGAACCTACGAGCAGTACTTC. The rearrangement joins TRBV6-5 to TRBJ2-5, with D uncertain. The J call may be in error: the DNA end matches TRBJ2-7 better. From germline, CDR1 is MNHEY and CDR2 SVGAGI. CDR3 size: 13 residues.

The genes are TRBV6-5 and TRBJ1-5; D is unresolved. V was trimmed by 5 bases and J by 4 bases, leaving 15 bases between them. The germline gives CDR1 MNHEY, CDR2 SVGAGI. There are 15 residues in the CDR3. In DNA, the CDR3 is TGTGCCAGCAGTCAAGGAACACGGGGAAATCAGCCCCAGCATTTT. Its translation: CASSQGTRGNQPQHF.

This rearrangement joins TRBV5-4 to TRBJ2-3; tentatively, D is TRBD1 or TRBD2 (5 bases each). The V gene lost 3 bases and the J gene lost 5 bases, with 7 bases spanning the gap. This CDR3 has 12 residues. Germline V gene lookup returns CDR1 SGHNT and CDR2 YYREEE (reference sequence). CDR3 amino acids: CASSSGGDTQYF. CDR3 DNA: TGTGCCAGCAGCTCTGGGGGAGATACGCAGTATTTT.

The chain is built from TRBV10-3 and TRBJ2-5, with D possibly matching TRBD2 (5 bases). CDR1 and CDR2 from the germline V gene are ENHRY and SYGVKD. The CDR3 is 14 amino acids. V lost 2 bases to trimming and J lost 7 bases, with 14 bases between them. CDR3 DNA sequence: TGTGCCATCAGTGAGCGAGGGAAGGTTGGGACCCAGTACTTC. Its translation is CAISERGKVGTQYF.

This clone was counted a few times. The junction departs from the called germline gene at one end, perhaps through a read error. This chain links TRBV19 with TRBJ2-2; D may correspond to TRBD1 or TRBD2 (5 bases each). CDR3 size: 14 residues. CDR1 LNHDA and CDR2 SQIVND come from the germline V gene (reference sequence). CDR3 in amino acids: CASSTGHEHRGAVF. The CDR3 DNA follows: TGTGCCAGTAGTACCGGACACGAACACCGGGGAGCTGTTTTT.

The chain recombines TRBV6-1 with TRBJ1-5; weak D call: TRBD1 (5 bases). V lost 3 bases to trimming and J lost 9 bases, with 15 bases between them. The CDR3 length is 14 residues. Germline V CDR1 and CDR2: MNHNS, SASEGT. CDR3 sequence (DNA): TGTGCCAGCAGTGAGGCGGGGGGTCTGCGGCCCCAGCATTTT. It encodes CASSEAGGLRPQHF.